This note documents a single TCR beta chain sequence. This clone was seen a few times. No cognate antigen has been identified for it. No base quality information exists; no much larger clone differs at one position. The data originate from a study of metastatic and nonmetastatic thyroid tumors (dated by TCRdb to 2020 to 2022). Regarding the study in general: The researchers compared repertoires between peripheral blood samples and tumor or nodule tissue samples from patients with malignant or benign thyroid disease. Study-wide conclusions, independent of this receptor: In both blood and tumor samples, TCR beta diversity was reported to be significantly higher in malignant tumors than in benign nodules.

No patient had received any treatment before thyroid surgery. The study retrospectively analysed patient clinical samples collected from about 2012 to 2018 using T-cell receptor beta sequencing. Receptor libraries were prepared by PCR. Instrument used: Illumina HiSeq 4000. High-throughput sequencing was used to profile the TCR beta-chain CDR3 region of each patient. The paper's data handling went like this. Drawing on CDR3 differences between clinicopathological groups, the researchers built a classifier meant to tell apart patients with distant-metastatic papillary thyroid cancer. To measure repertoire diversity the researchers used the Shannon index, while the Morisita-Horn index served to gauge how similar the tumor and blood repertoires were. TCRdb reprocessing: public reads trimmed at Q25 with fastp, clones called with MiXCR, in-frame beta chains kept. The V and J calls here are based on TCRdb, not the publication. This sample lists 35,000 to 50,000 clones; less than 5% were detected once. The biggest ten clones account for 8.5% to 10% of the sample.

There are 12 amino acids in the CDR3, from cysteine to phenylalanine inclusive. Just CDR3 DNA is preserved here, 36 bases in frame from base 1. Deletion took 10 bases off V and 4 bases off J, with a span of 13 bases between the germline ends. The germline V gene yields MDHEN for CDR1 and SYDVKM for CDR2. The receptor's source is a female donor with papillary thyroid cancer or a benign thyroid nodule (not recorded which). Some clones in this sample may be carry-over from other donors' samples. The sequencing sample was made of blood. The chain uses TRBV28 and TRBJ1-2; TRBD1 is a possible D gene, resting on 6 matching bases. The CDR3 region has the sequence CATLGTLYGYTF. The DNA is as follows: TGTGCCACCTTGGGGACACTCTATGGCTACACCTTC.